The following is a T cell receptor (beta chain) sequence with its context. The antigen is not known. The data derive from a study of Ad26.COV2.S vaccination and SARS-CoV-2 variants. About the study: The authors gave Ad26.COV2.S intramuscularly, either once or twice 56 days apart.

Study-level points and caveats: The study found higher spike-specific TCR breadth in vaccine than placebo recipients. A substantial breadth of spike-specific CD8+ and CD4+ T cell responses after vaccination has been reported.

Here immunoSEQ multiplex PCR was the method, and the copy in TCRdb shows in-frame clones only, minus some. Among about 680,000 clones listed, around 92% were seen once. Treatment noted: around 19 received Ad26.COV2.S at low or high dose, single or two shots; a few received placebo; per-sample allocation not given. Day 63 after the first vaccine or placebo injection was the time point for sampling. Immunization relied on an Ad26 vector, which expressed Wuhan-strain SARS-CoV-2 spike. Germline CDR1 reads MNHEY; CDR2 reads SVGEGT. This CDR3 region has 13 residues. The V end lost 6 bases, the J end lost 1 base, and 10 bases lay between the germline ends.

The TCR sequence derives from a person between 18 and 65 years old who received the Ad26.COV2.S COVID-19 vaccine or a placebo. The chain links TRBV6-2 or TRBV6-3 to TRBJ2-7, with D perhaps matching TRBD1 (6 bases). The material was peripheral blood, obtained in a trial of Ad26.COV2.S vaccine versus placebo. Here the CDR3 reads CASSAGQSYEQYF. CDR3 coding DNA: TGTGCCAGCAGCGCTGGACAGTCCTACGAGCAGTACTTC.